The clone carrying this T cell receptor beta chain was recorded a few times. Its antigen is still unknown. CDR3 length equals 13 residues. The V gene lost 6 bases and the J gene lost 4 bases, with 12 bases spanning the gap. The data were taken from a study of T-cell memory formation after mild COVID-19. TCRdb itself ran the 5' RACE reads through MiXCR, one entry per CDR3 protein. The repertoire includes 340,000 or so distinct CDR3 sequences, 10% to 15% of them detected once, and about a fifth sits in the top ten. Findings and caveats of the study: Contracting CD4+ clones lay largely in CM and EM, with CD8+ ones residing in EMRA. Memory sampled before infection contained some responding clones, suggesting cross-reactive memory joined. Clones from the second wave (peaking day 37) had unconfirmed SARS-CoV-2 specificity. Clones that contracted from day 15 to 85 had balanced CD4/CD8; later expanders were CD4+ biased.

The chain uses TRBV12-3 or TRBV12-4 and TRBJ1-2, with D maybe TRBD1 (5 bases). This receptor was taken from a man younger than 35 who had mild COVID-19 (a few samples of this study predate the infection). Cell type and time point are not known. The sequenced material came from PBMCs or a T cell subset sorted from them (not recorded which). The CDR3 region has the DNA TGTGCCAGCAGAGAGACAGCTTTCTATGGCTACACCTTC. Translated: CASRETAFYGYTF.